Presented here are 3 T cell receptor beta chains from one specimen sequenced in a study of siplizumab effects on memory and regulatory T cells (dated by TCRdb to about 2019). Library preparation employed the immunoSEQ multiplex PCR assay. TCRdb limited this immuneACCESS table to in-frame rearrangements with V and J called. A share of clones is missing; checked studies link under half to unresolved V genes, and the rest is unexplained. Present in this sample are about 94,000 clones, 94% of which were seen just once. The top ten clonotypes cover roughly 0.3% of the sample. Sequenced input: non-Treg CD4+ T cells sorted from blood. Sample cell subset or site, as interpreted from the label and publication: FACS-sorted unstimulated CD4+ non-regulatory T cells. All receptors come from a human donor in good health.

CDR3 DNA sequence: TGTGCCAGCAGCACCGGCGGGCAGAATGAGCAGTTCTTC. Residues: CASSTGGQNEQFF. The chain carries TRBV7-9 and TRBJ2-1; weak D call: TRBD2 (5 bases). V lost 5 bases to trimming and J lost 7 bases, with 12 bases between them. This CDR3 is built from 13 residues. The germline gives CDR1 SEHNR, CDR2 FQNEAQ (reference sequence).

This clone was detected once. This rearrangement joins TRBV19 to TRBJ2-3, with TRBD2 matching 8 bases. The CDR3 is 16 residues long. From germline, CDR1 is LNHDA and CDR2 SQIVND (reference sequence). J gave up 4 bases and V 3 bases, and 9 bases lay outside the gene matches. This CDR3 reads CASSIFSGTGSDTQYF. The CDR3 nucleotides read TGTGCCAGTAGTATTTTTAGCGGGACCGGGTCAGATACGCAGTATTTT.

The V and J genes are TRBV5-1 and TRBJ2-7; 9 bases are a match to TRBD2. V gave up 4 bases and J gave up 6 bases; unmatched junction bases: 8. CDR1 is SGHRS and CDR2 is YFSETQ in the germline V gene. The CDR3 totals 14 residues. CDR3 sequence reads: CASSPRLAASEQYF. Written as DNA, the CDR3 is TGCGCCAGCAGCCCCAGACTAGCGGCGAGCGAGCAGTACTTC.